This TCR beta chain was obtained from a study of T cell responses to AZD1222 COVID-19 vaccine (dated by TCRdb to the early 2020s). Background for the entire study: TCR sequencing was performed for 230 to 250 trial participants, of whom about 200 were given two doses of AZD1222 and around 25 were given two doses of MenACWY control vaccine. Trial participants were enrolled into age subgroups of 18-55, 56-69 and 70-plus years, which contained about 150, 28 and 57 TCR-sequenced participants, respectively. What the research found in general, with its limitations: Reportedly, close to half of the unique spike-specific TCRs recognized epitopes lying outside the regions that are mutated in the B.1.351 and B.1.1.7 variants. The whole spike protein was spanned by vaccine-associated CD4 TCRs, and dominant responses were seen in regions 160-218 and 743-854. Conclusions about previously exposed vaccinees were limited because only a handful of AZD1222 recipients were SARS-CoV-2 seropositive at baseline. Most participants were white British and females outnumbered males, and the authors suggested that clonal diversity may have been underestimated. After two AZD1222 doses, both the breadth and the depth of spike-specific TCRs were significantly higher than at day 0 and than in MenACWY recipients. Because no day 14 peak-response samples were available, the repertoires could be characterized only after the peak T cell response. The 56-69-year group was small, and its depth increase did not reach significance, likely because of low power.

According to the germline V gene, CDR1 reads KGHSH and CDR2 reads LQKENI. Trimming takes 8 bases from V and 7 bases from J, and the germline ends sit 18 bases apart. The CDR3 numbers 14 residues from cysteine through phenylalanine. CDR3 DNA only is kept here, 42 bases in frame from base 1. The intended sense of this specimen's time point label: about 28 days (+/-7) after the second vaccine dose. AZD1222 recipients given second doses at about 4 weeks or at about 12 weeks were pooled, since spike-specific TCR depth and breadth were not found to differ between the two schedules. The vaccinee samples were drawn from two UK trials, COV001 and COV002, one of which was a single-blind randomized controlled phase 2/3 trial testing AZD1222 (ChAdOx1 nCoV-19) in healthy adults. Trial participant PBMC samples were collected at day 0 and day 28 after the second dose for TCRbeta chain sequencing. Comments on this clone: Its antigen remains undetermined. No much larger clone exists at a distance of one base, and base qualities are not known.

The CDR3 regions of human TCRbeta chains were subjected to immunosequencing. The study's processing was this. Repertoire TCRs were matched against a reference library of SARS-CoV-2-specific TCRs generated with the MIRA antigen-specificity platform. Breadth was defined as the fraction of unique TCRs that were SARS-CoV-2-associated. Depth was defined as the fraction of total T cells that were SARS-CoV-2-associated. Using the MIRA data, each spike-specific TCR was assigned both to the spike region to which the TCR was reactive and to a CD4 or CD8 class. Log10-transformed breadth and depth values were compared by one-way ANOVA with Sidak's multiple comparisons tests. Sourced from immuneACCESS, this table was stored by TCRdb with only in-frame sequences that have V and J called. A share of the clones is absent; for the studies checked, an unresolved V gene accounts for under half, and the remainder has no known explanation. From that table come the V and J calls and clone size; the DNA was used to work out D and trimming. The sample records about 81,000 clones, about 91% of which are singletons. The ten largest clones represent roughly 8% of the sample.

This receptor was identified in an adult who received the AZD1222 COVID-19 vaccine. The rearranged segments are TRBV18 and TRBJ2-1; TRBD1 is a weak D gene call, 5 bases matching. Sequencing was performed on peripheral blood, taken 28 days after the second AZD1222 dose. DNA sequence: TGTGCCAGCCACCGGCTAGGGGTGGAGAATGAGCAGTTCTTC. The resulting protein is CASHRLGVENEQFF.